Sequencing of this TCR beta chain was carried out in a study of blood T cell repertoires in COVID-19. On the study more broadly: COVID-19 samples from acute and convalescent phases originated in the United States, Italy and Spain.

Original methodology: Quantification of nucleated cells was approximated via reference gene primer amplification. Sequencing was performed with immunoSEQ multiplex PCR; in TCRdb, only in-frame clones are kept and a portion is missing. Clone size and the V and J calls come from that table; the DNA yielded D and trimming. The data hold some 200,000 clones, with over 80% observed a single time. Germline V gene lookup returns CDR1 MRHNA and CDR2 SNTAGT. V lost 7 bases to trimming and J lost 11 bases; unmatched junction nucleotides: 18. This CDR3 comprises 16 residues. The sequenced material came from peripheral blood. This chain connects TRBV6-4 to TRBJ2-4, with 9 bases lining up with TRBD2. This receptor was identified in a woman aged 35 to 49 with acute or convalescent COVID-19. CDR3 in DNA: TGTGCCAGCATTGCGGGAGGGCAGAAGGAGAAGATGTTTCAGTACTTC. It specifies CASIAGGQKEKMFQYF.